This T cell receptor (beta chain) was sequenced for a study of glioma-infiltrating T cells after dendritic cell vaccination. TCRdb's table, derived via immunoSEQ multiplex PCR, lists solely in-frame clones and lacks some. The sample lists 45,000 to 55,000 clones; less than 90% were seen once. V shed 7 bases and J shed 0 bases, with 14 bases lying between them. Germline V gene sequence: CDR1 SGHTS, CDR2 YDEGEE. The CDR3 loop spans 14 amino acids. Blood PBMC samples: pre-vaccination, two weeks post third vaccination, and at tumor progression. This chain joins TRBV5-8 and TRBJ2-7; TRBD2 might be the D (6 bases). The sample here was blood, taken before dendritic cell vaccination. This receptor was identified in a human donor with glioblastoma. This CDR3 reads CASLGLTNSYEQYF. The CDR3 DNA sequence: TGTGCCAGCTTGGGACTGACGAACTCCTACGAGCAGTACTTC.